One and the same sample provided the 24 T cell receptor beta chains below, sequenced in a study of PD-1 blockade in classical Hodgkin lymphoma. This table comes from immunoSEQ multiplex PCR, and its TCRdb copy is limited to in-frame clones, with some not included. The sample lists approximately 99,000 clones; nearly 90% were seen once. Each of the patients experienced relapse following autologous stem cell transplantation, and their brentuximab vedotin exposure differed. The sample was peripheral blood mononuclear cells (PBMCs), taken before the second cycle of nivolumab. The receptor set was obtained from a human donor with classical Hodgkin lymphoma.

The V and J genes are TRBV14 and TRBJ2-7; D unclear. This CDR3 has 10 amino acids. V gave up 7 bases and J gave up 4 bases, with 5 bases separating them. Germline V gene data show CDR1 as SGHDN and CDR2 as FVKESK. The CDR3 protein is CASMAYEQYF. CDR3 in DNA: TGTGCCAGCATGGCGTACGAGCAGTACTTC. Full variable domain (remainder filled in from reference TRBV14 and TRBJ2-7): EAGVTQFPSHSVIEKGQTVTLRCDPISGHDNLYWYRRVMGKEIKFLLHFVKESKQDESGMPNNRFLAERTGGTYSTLKVQPAELEDSGVYFCASMAYEQYFGPGTRLTVT.

This chain connects TRBV25-1 to TRBJ2-1; 9 bases align to TRBD1. Germline assignment: CDR1 MGHDK and CDR2 SYGVNS. This CDR3 contains 16 residues. V lost 6 bases and J lost 4; bases outside the gene matches: 10. Here the CDR3 DNA reads TGTGCCAGCAGCCCAAGCGGGACAGGGCGTTACAATGAGCAGTTCTTC. It codes for CASSPSGTGRYNEQFF.

The genes are TRBV5-4 and TRBJ1-1; D is unclear. Per the germline V gene, CDR1 is SGHNT and CDR2 is YYREEE (reference sequence). V lost 6 bases and J lost 5, with 11 bases in between. CDR3 length equals 12 residues. CDR3 sequence: CASTSEGTEAFF. In nucleotides, the CDR3 is TGTGCCAGCACGTCAGAGGGAACTGAAGCTTTCTTT. Complete variable domain (other parts from reference TRBV5-4 and TRBJ1-1): ETGVTQSPTHLIKTRGQQVTLRCSSQSGHNTVSWYQQALGQGPQFIFQYYREEENGRGNFPPRFSGLQFPNYSSELNVNALELDDSALYLCASTSEGTEAFFGQGTRLTVV.

The sample holds a few counts of this clone. This chain links TRBV4-2 with TRBJ2-3; unclear D gene. V was trimmed by 1 base and J by 0 bases, leaving 14 bases between them. The CDR3 spans 17 residues. Germline CDR1 and CDR2: LGHNA and YNFKEQ. The chain's CDR3 is CASSQVNMGFSTDTQYF. CDR3 nucleotide sequence: TGTGCCAGCAGCCAAGTTAATATGGGTTTTAGCACAGATACGCAGTATTTT.

V usage is TRBV7-9 and J usage is TRBJ2-1, with TRBD2 matching over 7 bases. The CDR3 consists of 16 residues. The V and J ends lost 1 base and 2 bases, in that order; junction bases with no gene match: 5. CDR1 SEHNR and CDR2 FQNEAQ come from the germline V gene (reference sequence). The CDR3 bases are TGTGCCAGCAGCTTAGTAATGCTAGCGGCCTACAATGAGCAGTTCTTC. It yields the protein CASSLVMLAAYNEQFF.

V and J are TRBV5-4 and TRBJ1-1; D unresolved. The V gene's germline CDR1 is SGHNT and CDR2 YYREEE (reference sequence). This CDR3 contains 14 residues. V was trimmed by 4 bases and J by 2 bases, leaving 12 bases between them. This chain's CDR3 is CASSKRAVNTEAFF. As DNA, the CDR3 is TGTGCCAGCAGCAAGCGGGCAGTCAACACTGAAGCTTTCTTT.

The chain has TRBV19 and TRBJ1-1, with D perhaps TRBD1 (6 bases). Germline V CDR1 and CDR2: LNHDA, SQIVND (reference sequence). V was shortened by 0 bases and J by 0 bases, with 20 bases between the two germline ends. The CDR3 totals 19 residues. The CDR3 DNA sequence: TGTGCCAGTAGTATAGAGTTCAGGGGCTGGGGGATAGTGAACACTGAAGCTTTCTTT. Its protein product is CASSIEFRGWGIVNTEAFF.

This clone came up a few times. V is TRBV28 and J is TRBJ2-3, with a weak D call TRBD2 (6 bases). This CDR3 spans 14 amino acids. Trimming pared 3 bases from V and 4 bases from J, leaving 11 bases between. Germline CDR1 reads MDHEN; CDR2 reads SYDVKM. Written as DNA, the CDR3 is TGTGCCAGCAGTTTGTCGGGAGAGGCAGATACGCAGTATTTT. Protein sequence: CASSLSGEADTQYF.

The chain employs TRBV13 and TRBJ2-3; 11 nucleotides align to TRBD2. CDR1 PRHDT and CDR2 FYEKMQ come from the germline V gene (reference sequence). This CDR3 comprises 18 residues. Losses at the gene ends were 4 bases for V and 0 bases for J; bases not matched to a gene: 9. The DNA of the CDR3 is TGTGCCAGCAGCTCCGTAGCGGGAGGGGCTACTAGCACAGATACGCAGTATTTT. Its translation is CASSSVAGGATSTDTQYF. The whole variable domain, remainder taken from reference TRBV13 and TRBJ2-3, is AAGVIQSPRHLIKEKRETATLKCYPIPRHDTVYWYQQGPGQDPQFLISFYEKMQSDKGSIPDRFSAQQFSDYHSELNMSSLELGDSALYFCASSSVAGGATSTDTQYFGPGTRLTVL.

The chain couples TRBV7-2 to TRBJ1-1; 7 bases match TRBD1. The V segment lost 0 bases and the J segment 4 bases; nucleotides outside the gene matches: 8. The germline V gene encodes CDR1 SGHTA and CDR2 FQGNSA. This CDR3 contains 16 residues. This CDR3 is CASSLARQGMGTEAFF. In nucleotides, the CDR3 is TGTGCCAGCAGCTTAGCCCGACAGGGCATGGGCACTGAAGCTTTCTTT.

The rearrangement joins TRBV10-1 to TRBJ1-1; D unresolved. Looked up from germline, CDR1 is WNHNN and CDR2 is SYGVQD (reference sequence). Trimming took off 6 bases at V and 3 bases at J, with 11 bases between the two ends. This CDR3 contains 13 residues. CDR3 sequence (DNA): TGCGCCAGCAGCCGGACGGTTGACACTGAAGCTTTCTTT. Translated: CASSRTVDTEAFF.

The chain recombines TRBV18 with TRBJ1-2, with no clear D. The CDR3 is made up of 13 amino acids. Germline CDR1 KGHSH, CDR2 LQKENI. The ends were cut back, 0 bases at V and 6 bases at J, with 8 bases in the middle. The CDR3 reads CASSPPTRDGYTF. CDR3 DNA sequence: TGTGCCAGCTCACCACCCACTAGGGATGGCTACACCTTC.

The V and J genes are TRBV25-1 and TRBJ2-7; 8 nucleotides line up with TRBD1. Germline lookup yields CDR1 MGHDK and CDR2 SYGVNS. CDR3 length: 13 amino acids. Germline trimming cut 3 bases from V and 5 bases from J; bases unmatched to any gene: 3. The CDR3 sequence: CASSEPDRDEQYF. In DNA form, the CDR3 reads TGTGCCAGCAGTGAGCCGGACAGGGACGAGCAGTACTTC.

The chain uses TRBV6-5 and TRBJ2-5; TRBD2 aligns across 11 bases. Germline V gene data show CDR1 as MNHEY and CDR2 as SVGAGI. The CDR3 loop spans 15 amino acids. The V gene end was trimmed by 5 bases and the J gene end by 4 bases; junction bases not matched to a gene: 6. The CDR3 DNA follows: TGTGCCAGCAGTCGACTAGCGGGATCGGCAGAGACCCAGTACTTC. Translation: CASSRLAGSAETQYF.

The genes are TRBV7-2 and TRBJ2-3, with D maybe TRBD2 (6 bases). The CDR3 is 15 amino acids. Germline V CDR1 and CDR2: SGHTA, FQGNSA. With 3 bases removed from V and 6 bases from J, the gap between germline ends came to 16 bases. CDR3 loop: CASSFRARDGDTQYF. In DNA form, the CDR3 reads TGTGCCAGCAGCTTTAGAGCGCGGGACGGCGATACGCAGTATTTT. The variable domain in full, with the rest retrieved from reference TRBV7-2 and TRBJ2-3, is GAGVSQSPSNKVTEKGKDVELRCDPISGHTALYWYRQSLGQGLEFLIYFQGNSAPDKSGLPSDRFSAERTGGSVSTLTIQRTQQEDSAVYLCASSFRARDGDTQYFGPGTRLTVL.

V gene TRBV5-4 combines with J gene TRBJ2-1; unclear D gene. CDR3 length equals 13 residues. V was cut by 2 bases and J by 10 bases, with 13 bases left in between. Germline values: CDR1 SGHNT, CDR2 YYREEE (reference sequence). The CDR3, as DNA: TGTGCCAGCAGCTTTGGTCCCACCGCGGAGCAGTTCTTC. It yields the protein CASSFGPTAEQFF.

Notes on this clone: The junction departs from germline at one end; a sequencing error may be responsible. The rearrangement links TRBV11-2 to TRBJ2-7; unclear D gene. The germline V gene encodes CDR1 SGHAT and CDR2 FQNNGV. This CDR3 spans 14 amino acids. Here the CDR3 reads CTSSFGNLAYEQYF. The DNA of the CDR3 is TGTACCAGCAGCTTCGGCAACTTAGCCTACGAGCAGTACTTC.

J is TRBJ1-2 and V is TRBV6-5; D not certain. Germline-derived CDR1 and CDR2 are MNHEY and SVGAGI. The CDR3 is 15 amino acids. Trimming shortened V by 4 bases and J by 8 bases, and 20 bases separated the two germline ends. DNA for the CDR3: TGTGCCAGCAGTTTGGACGGACGATTCCGGGAAGGCTACACCTTC. Encoded protein: CASSLDGRFREGYTF.

The rearrangement joins TRBV5-1 to TRBJ2-2, with D unclear. Germline CDR1 is SGHRS and CDR2 is YFSETQ. There are 14 residues in the CDR3. V was shortened by 2 bases and J by 1 base, with 6 bases between the two germline ends. This chain's CDR3 is CASSFPVNTGELFF. DNA of the CDR3: TGCGCCAGCAGCTTTCCGGTGAACACCGGGGAGCTGTTTTTT.

The chain couples TRBV4-1 to TRBJ2-3; D is unclear. CDR1 is MGHRA, CDR2 YSYEKL, per germline. V was shortened by 2 bases and J by 4 bases, with 7 bases between the two germline ends. The CDR3 is 13 residues long. CDR3 sequence: CASSQYVADTQYF. The CDR3 nucleotides are TGCGCCAGCAGCCAATACGTCGCAGATACGCAGTATTTT.

This sequence joins TRBV5-6 and TRBJ1-3, with 7 bases matching TRBD1. The CDR3 covers 18 residues. CDR1 is SGHDT and CDR2 is YYEEEE in the germline V gene. Trimming removed 5 bases from V and 0 bases from J; junction bases left unmatched: 14. CDR3 DNA sequence: TGTGCCAGCAGTTTCAGTTCGACAGGGCTGTTCTCTGGAAACACCATATATTTT. Translating gives CASSFSSTGLFSGNTIYF.

This sequence joins TRBV6-5 and TRBJ1-1; D gene uncertain. Trimming removed 7 bases from V and 0 bases from J, with 12 bases in between. The CDR3 extends over 14 amino acids. Germline CDR1 and CDR2: MNHEY and SVGAGI. CDR3 coding DNA: TGTGCCAGCACTCCATCCCGGGTGAACACTGAAGCTTTCTTT. Protein: CASTPSRVNTEAFF.

The V and J genes are TRBV30 and TRBJ1-2; D might be TRBD1 (5 bases). Per the germline V gene, CDR1 is GTSNPN and CDR2 is SVGIG (reference sequence). This CDR3 spans 13 amino acids. Trimming stripped 2 bases from V and 5 bases from J, with 12 bases between. Written as DNA, the CDR3 is TGTGCCTGGAGTCTCGGGGGAGGGTATGGCTACACCTTC. Its translation: CAWSLGGGYGYTF.

This rearrangement joins TRBV5-4 to TRBJ1-1; D remains unclear. The CDR3 is 14 amino acids. Germline CDR1 is SGHNT and CDR2 is YYREEE (reference sequence). Trimming removed 4 bases at V and 1 base at J, with 11 bases between. DNA of the CDR3: TGTGCCAGCAGCCTACGGGTCCCGAACACTGAAGCTTTCTTT. Protein product: CASSLRVPNTEAFF. The full variable domain, with the rest looked up from reference TRBV5-4 and TRBJ1-1, is ETGVTQSPTHLIKTRGQQVTLRCSSQSGHNTVSWYQQALGQGPQFIFQYYREEENGRGNFPPRFSGLQFPNYSSELNVNALELDDSALYLCASSLRVPNTEAFFGQGTRLTVV.